The 4 T cell receptor beta chains below were found in one sample sequenced in a study of T cell responses to AZD1222 COVID-19 vaccine. TCRdb's copy holds only in-frame clones and misses some; the assay was immunoSEQ multiplex PCR. Among roughly 150,000 clones listed, roughly 85% were seen once. The material was peripheral blood, obtained 28 days after the second AZD1222 dose. These receptors originate from an adult who received the AZD1222 COVID-19 vaccine.

The V gene is TRBV18, the J gene TRBJ2-5; D gene unclear. Trimming pared 1 base from V and 5 bases from J, leaving 5 bases between. The CDR3 loop spans 12 amino acids. Germline values: CDR1 KGHSH, CDR2 LQKENI. CDR3 sequence (DNA): TGTGCCAGCTCACCACGGTTCGAGACCCAGTACTTC. Its translation: CASSPRFETQYF.

The chain employs TRBV4-2 and TRBJ1-2; D unclear. The CDR3 extends over 13 amino acids. V was clipped by 4 bases and J by 3 bases, with 9 bases between them. Germline V gene sequence: CDR1 LGHNA, CDR2 YNFKEQ. In DNA form, the CDR3 reads TGTGCCAGCAGCCCAGGCGCTTACTATGGCTACACCTTC. Translating gives CASSPGAYYGYTF.

V and J are TRBV6-2 or TRBV6-3 and TRBJ2-7, with D unresolved. V was clipped by 2 bases and J by 3 bases, with 8 bases between them. CDR1 is MNHEY, CDR2 SVGEGT, per germline. The CDR3 contains 13 residues. CDR3 DNA: TGTGCCAGCAGTTACGCAGTCAACTACGAGCAGTACTTC. As protein: CASSYAVNYEQYF.

The chain links TRBV5-5 to TRBJ2-7; D may be TRBD1 or TRBD2 (6 bases each). The CDR3 is 15 amino acids. The V end lost 0 bases, the J end lost 1 base, and 11 bases lay between the germline ends. Germline lookup yields CDR1 SGHKS and CDR2 YYEKEE (reference sequence). The DNA for the CDR3 is TGTGCCAGCAGCTTGGAAGGGGGGCCTTCCTACGAGCAGTACTTC. This sequence encodes CASSLEGGPSYEQYF.